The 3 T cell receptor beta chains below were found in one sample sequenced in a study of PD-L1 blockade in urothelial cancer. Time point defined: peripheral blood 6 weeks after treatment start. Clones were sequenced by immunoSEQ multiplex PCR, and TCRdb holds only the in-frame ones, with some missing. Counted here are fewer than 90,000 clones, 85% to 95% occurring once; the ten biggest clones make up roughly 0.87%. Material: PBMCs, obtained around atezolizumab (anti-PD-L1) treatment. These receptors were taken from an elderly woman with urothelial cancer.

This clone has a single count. CDR3 in amino acids: CASSEGARQAFF. The CDR3, as DNA: TGTGCCAGCAGTGAGGGGGCGCGCCAAGCTTTCTTT. The rearrangement uses TRBV25-1 and TRBJ1-1, with D perhaps TRBD1 (6 bases). The germline V and J ends were trimmed by 3 bases and 9 bases, with 11 bases remaining between them. CDR1 is MGHDK and CDR2 is SYGVNS in the germline V gene. This CDR3 is built from 12 residues.

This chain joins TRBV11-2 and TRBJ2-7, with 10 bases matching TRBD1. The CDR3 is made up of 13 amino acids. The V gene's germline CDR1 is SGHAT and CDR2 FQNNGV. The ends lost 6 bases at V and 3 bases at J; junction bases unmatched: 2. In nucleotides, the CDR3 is TGTGCCAGCAGTCGGACAGGGGGCTACGAGCAGTACTTC. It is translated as CASSRTGGYEQYF.

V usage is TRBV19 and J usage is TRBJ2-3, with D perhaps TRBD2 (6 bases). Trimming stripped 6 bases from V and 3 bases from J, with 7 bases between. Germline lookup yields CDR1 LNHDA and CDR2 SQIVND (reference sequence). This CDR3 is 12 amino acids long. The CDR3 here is CASRRETDTQYF. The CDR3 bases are TGTGCCAGTAGACGGGAGACAGATACGCAGTATTTT.